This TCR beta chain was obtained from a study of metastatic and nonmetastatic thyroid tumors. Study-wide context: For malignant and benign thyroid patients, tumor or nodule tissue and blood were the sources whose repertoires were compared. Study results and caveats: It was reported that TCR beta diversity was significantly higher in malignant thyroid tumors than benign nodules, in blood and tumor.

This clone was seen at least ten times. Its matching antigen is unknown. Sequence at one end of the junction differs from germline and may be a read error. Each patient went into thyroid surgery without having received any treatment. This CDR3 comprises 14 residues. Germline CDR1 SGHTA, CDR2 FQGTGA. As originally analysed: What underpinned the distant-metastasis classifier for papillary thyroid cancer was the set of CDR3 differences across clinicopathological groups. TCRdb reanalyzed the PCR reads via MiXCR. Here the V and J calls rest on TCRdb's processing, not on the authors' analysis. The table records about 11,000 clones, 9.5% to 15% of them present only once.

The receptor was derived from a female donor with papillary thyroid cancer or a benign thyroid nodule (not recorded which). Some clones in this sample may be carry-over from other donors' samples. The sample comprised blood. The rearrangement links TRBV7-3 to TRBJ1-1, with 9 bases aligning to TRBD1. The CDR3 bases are TGTGCCAGCAGCATAACAGGGGGCAGGACTGAAGCTTTCTTT. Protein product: CASSITGGRTEAFF.